This T cell receptor beta chain was profiled in a study of blood T cell repertoires in COVID-19. Sequenced by immunoSEQ multiplex PCR; TCRdb stores in-frame clones only, minus some. The profile shows tens of thousands of clones, 70% to 90% of them singletons. Sequenced material: peripheral blood. This TCR was recovered from a human donor in a cohort sampled during active COVID-19. The donor label of this sample is uncertain.

This CDR3 reads CASSFRGLVDTQYF. The CDR3 nucleotides read TGTGCCAGCAGTTTTCGCGGGTTGGTAGATACGCAGTATTTT. J is TRBJ2-3 and V is TRBV28, with D maybe TRBD2 (5 bases). The CDR3 is made up of 14 amino acids. V was cut by 3 bases and J by 5 bases, with 12 bases left in between. Germline CDR1 is MDHEN and CDR2 is SYDVKM. The variable domain in full, completed from reference TRBV28 and TRBJ2-3, reads DVKVTQSSRYLVKRTGEKVFLECVQDMDHENMFWYRQDPGLGLRLIYFSYDVKMKEKGDIPEGYSVSREKKERFSLILESASTNQTSMYLCASSFRGLVDTQYFGPGTRLTVL.